This T cell receptor (beta chain) originates from a study of PD-L1 blockade in urothelial cancer. Overall study context: Patients with male sex and bladder-origin urothelial cancer accounted for about 85% of the 29 enrolled. The researchers analyzed blood 3 weeks (second dose) and 6 weeks after treatment start. Across blood samples, T cells had a median count of approximately 130,000. Broader study findings: Durable benefit was linked to greater 3-week expansion of tumor-associated blood clones.

The V and J ends lost 2 bases and 7 bases, in that order; junction bases with no gene match: 10. The CDR3 contains 18 residues. The germline V gene has CDR1 LGHNA and CDR2 YSLEER. The table came from immunoSEQ multiplex PCR; TCRdb's copy has only in-frame clones and leaves some out. Among under 55,000 clones listed, over 75% were seen once. Turning to this clone: Its matching antigen is unknown.

The sequence was collected from a man aged 40-50 years with urothelial cancer. Sequencing was performed on PBMCs, taken around atezolizumab (anti-PD-L1) treatment. The genes are TRBV4-3 and TRBJ2-1; the match to TRBD2 covers 14 bases. The CDR3 sequence is CASSQSVGTSGRKNEQFF. The DNA for the CDR3 is TGCGCCAGCAGCCAATCAGTGGGGACTAGCGGGAGAAAGAATGAGCAGTTCTTC.